The following is a T cell receptor (beta chain) sequence with its context. This same CDR3 is encoded by further DNA sequences in the sample. As handled by the study authors: Estimated nucleated cell counts came from reference gene primer amplification. Assay: immunoSEQ multiplex PCR; the TCRdb copy retains only in-frame clones and omits some. V, J and clone size are taken as reported in that table, and D and trimming were inferred from the DNA itself. The sample comprises roughly 250,000 clones, around 81% of which are singletons, and about 2.9% rests with the top ten. This entry is derived from a study of blood T cell repertoires in COVID-19. Looking at the study overall: Acute-phase and convalescent COVID-19 samples originated in the United States, Italy and Spain. Nucleic acid was either cDNA or gDNA, and it came from T cells, B-cell-depleted T cells, or PBMCs.

Germline-derived CDR1 and CDR2 are MNHEY and SMNVEV (reference sequence). The CDR3 has 13 amino acids. The J segment lost 6 bases and the V segment lost 6 bases, leaving 4 bases of the junction unmatched. V usage is TRBV27 and J usage is TRBJ1-2; 10 bases are shared with TRBD1. The sequenced sample consisted of peripheral blood. This clonotype was sampled from a woman aged 55-69 years with active or convalescent COVID-19. CDR3 nucleotides: TGTGCCAGCAGCCTCGGGACAGGGGATGGCTACACCTTC. It is translated as CASSLGTGDGYTF.